This T cell receptor (beta chain) is drawn from a study of blood T cell repertoires in COVID-19. In the study overall: COVID-19 samples from acute and convalescent phases originated in the United States, Italy and Spain. PBMCs, B-cell-depleted T cells, or T cells provided the cDNA or gDNA that made up the material.

Unmatched junction bases numbered 9, after V lost 5 bases and J lost 4 bases. CDR3 length: 15 amino acids. From germline, CDR1 is LGHNT and CDR2 FRNRAP. Data came from immunoSEQ multiplex PCR; TCRdb stores just in-frame clones and leaves some out. The sample has about 190,000 clones, roughly 82% seen once. The sample comprised PBMCs or T cells enriched from blood (not recorded which). The V gene is TRBV12-5, the J gene TRBJ1-1; 8 positions agree with TRBD1. This receptor was obtained from a woman aged 55-69 years with acute COVID-19. CDR3 region: CASGPWTGPATEAFF. In DNA form, the CDR3 reads TGTGCTAGTGGTCCCTGGACAGGGCCGGCCACTGAAGCTTTCTTT.